This T cell receptor beta chain was recovered during a study of identifying expanded T cells in peripheral blood. Study-wide points: Variance in clone template counts between two-week samples significantly increased with total template count across all healthy donors. Differentially abundant clones: roughly 1.2 between replicates, around 17 at roughly 2 weeks, less than 20 at four.

The CDR3 covers 18 residues. Germline V gene sequence: CDR1 SGHNT, CDR2 YYREEE (reference sequence). The ends were cut back, 2 bases at V and 0 bases at J, with 15 bases in the middle. During the collection period, no donor immune events like infections were recorded. Data came from immunoSEQ multiplex PCR; TCRdb stores just in-frame clones and leaves some out. The repertoire holds around 100,000 clones, with around 89% as singletons. Comment on this clone: Its antigen remains unidentified.

The TCR originated in a person aged 18-70 years in good health. The chain uses TRBV5-4 and TRBJ2-6; D is unresolved. Input material: blood. The DNA for the CDR3 is TGTGCCAGCAGCTTCGGCAGTACCGCATACTCTGGGGCCAACGTCCTGACTTTC. Translation: CASSFGSTAYSGANVLTF.